The sample holds many counts of the clone carrying this T cell receptor beta chain. Its antigen is unknown. The entry originates in a study of T cells in Graves' hyperthyroidism and ophthalmopathy. Turning to the study itself: It was at initial diagnosis, before any treatment, that peripheral blood was collected. Findings and limits, study-wide: Expanded thyroid clonotypes (above 0.001) were mostly also found in blood.

The V end was cut by 7 bases, the J end by 6 bases, with 13 bases between. The CDR3 sequence is 12 residues long. The germline V gene has CDR1 GTSNPN and CDR2 SVGIG (reference sequence). RNA transcripts gave rise to amplified TCR beta CDR3 regions. Primed by the HTBI set, a first-round RT-PCR was run on the TCR CDR3. One entry per CDR3 protein, called by TCRdb with MiXCR from the multiplex PCR reads. This table holds 350,000 or so distinct CDR3 sequences, about a sixth found once. This clonotype was obtained from a woman aged 40 to 55 with Graves' ophthalmopathy. V usage is TRBV30 and J usage is TRBJ1-5; D perhaps matches TRBD1 (5 bases). Input material: blood. CDR3 sequence reads: CASGRVGQPQHF. In nucleotides, the CDR3 is TGTGCCTCAGGCAGGGTCGGTCAGCCCCAGCATTTT.